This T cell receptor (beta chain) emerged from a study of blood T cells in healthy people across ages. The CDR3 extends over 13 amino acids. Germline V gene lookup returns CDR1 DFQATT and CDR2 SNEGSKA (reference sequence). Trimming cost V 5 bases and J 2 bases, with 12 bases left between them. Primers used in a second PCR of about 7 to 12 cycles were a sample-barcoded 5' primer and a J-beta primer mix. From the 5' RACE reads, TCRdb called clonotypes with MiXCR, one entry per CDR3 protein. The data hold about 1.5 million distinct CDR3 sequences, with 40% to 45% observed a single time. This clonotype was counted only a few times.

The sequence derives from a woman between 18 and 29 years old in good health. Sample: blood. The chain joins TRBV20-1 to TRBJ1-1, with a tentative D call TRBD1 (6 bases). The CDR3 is CSAHPDSNTEAFF. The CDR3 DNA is TGCAGTGCTCACCCGGACAGTAACACTGAAGCTTTCTTT.